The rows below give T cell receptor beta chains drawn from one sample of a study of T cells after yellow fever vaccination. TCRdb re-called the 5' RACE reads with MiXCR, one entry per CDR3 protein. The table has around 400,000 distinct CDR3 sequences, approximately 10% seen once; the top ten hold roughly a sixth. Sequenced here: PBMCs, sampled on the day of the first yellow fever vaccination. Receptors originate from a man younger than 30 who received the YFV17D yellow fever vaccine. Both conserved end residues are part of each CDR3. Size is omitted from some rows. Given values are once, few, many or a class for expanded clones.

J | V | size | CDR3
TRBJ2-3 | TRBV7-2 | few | CASSLGGTSGAVGTQYF
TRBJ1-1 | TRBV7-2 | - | CASSPRGPTGTEAFF
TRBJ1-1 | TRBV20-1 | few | CSASSGATEAFF
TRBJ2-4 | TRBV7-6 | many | CASSRFTSDIQYF
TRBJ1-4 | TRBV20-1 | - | CSARGEAGEKLFF
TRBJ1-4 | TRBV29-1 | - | CSAGLILGSNEKLFF
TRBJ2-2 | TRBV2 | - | CASSEAGGATGELFF
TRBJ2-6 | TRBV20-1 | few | CSASPPGANVLTF
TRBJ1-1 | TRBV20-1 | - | CSAKQGAYTEAFF
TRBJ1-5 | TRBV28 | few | CAYSVNNQPQHF